This TCR beta chain emerged from a study of blood T cell repertoires in COVID-19. Per the original data handling: Using reference gene primer amplification, nucleated cell counts were estimated. Generated by immunoSEQ multiplex PCR, the TCRdb table keeps only in-frame clones and is missing some. D and trimming were read from the DNA, whereas the V and J calls and clone size are those reported in that table. This sample has about 78,000 clones, with around nine tenths found just once. The CDR3 spans 18 residues. V was trimmed by 2 bases and J by 6 bases, leaving 26 bases between them. This sequence joins TRBV5-3 and TRBJ1-2, with D possibly matching TRBD1 (6 bases). TRBV5-3 is designated an ORF whose function remains uncertain. The receptor comes from a woman aged 55 to 70 with acute or convalescent COVID-19. The specimen sequenced was peripheral blood. The CDR3 reads CARSFSRLFRQGKDGYTF. The DNA for the CDR3 is TGTGCCAGAAGCTTCTCACGGCTCTTCCGGCAGGGGAAGGATGGCTACACCTTC.